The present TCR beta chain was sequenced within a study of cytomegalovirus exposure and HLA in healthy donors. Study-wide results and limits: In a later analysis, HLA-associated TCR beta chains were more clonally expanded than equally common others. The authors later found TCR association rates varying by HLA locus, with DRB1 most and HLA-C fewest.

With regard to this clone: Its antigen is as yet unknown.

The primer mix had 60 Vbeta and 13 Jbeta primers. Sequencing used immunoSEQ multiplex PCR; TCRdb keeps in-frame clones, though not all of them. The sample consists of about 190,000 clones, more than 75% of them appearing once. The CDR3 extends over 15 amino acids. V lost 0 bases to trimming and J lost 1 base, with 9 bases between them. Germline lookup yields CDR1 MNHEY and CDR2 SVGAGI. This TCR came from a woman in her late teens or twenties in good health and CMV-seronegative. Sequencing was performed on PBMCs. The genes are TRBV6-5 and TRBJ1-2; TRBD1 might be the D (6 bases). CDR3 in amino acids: CASSYSRTDNYGYTF. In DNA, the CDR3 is TGTGCCAGCAGTTACTCGAGGACAGATAACTATGGCTACACCTTC.